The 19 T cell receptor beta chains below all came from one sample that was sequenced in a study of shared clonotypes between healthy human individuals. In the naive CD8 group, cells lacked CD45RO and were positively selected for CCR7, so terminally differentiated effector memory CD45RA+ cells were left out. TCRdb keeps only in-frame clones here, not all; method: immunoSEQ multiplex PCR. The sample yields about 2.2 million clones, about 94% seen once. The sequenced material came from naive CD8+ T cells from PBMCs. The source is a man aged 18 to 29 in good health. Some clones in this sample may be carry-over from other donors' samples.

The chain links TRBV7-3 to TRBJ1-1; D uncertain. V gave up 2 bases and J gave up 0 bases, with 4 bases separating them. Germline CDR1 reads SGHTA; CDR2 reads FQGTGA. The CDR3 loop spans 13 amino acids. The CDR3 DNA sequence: TGTGCCAGCAGCTTAGGTATGAACACTGAAGCTTTCTTT. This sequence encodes CASSLGMNTEAFF.

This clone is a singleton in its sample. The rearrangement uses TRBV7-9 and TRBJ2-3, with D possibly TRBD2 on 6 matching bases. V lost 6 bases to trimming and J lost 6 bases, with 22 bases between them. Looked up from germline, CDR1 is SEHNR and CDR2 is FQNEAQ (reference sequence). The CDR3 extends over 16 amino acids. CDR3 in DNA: TGTGCCAGCAGGAACCGACTAGGAGCAAGCGGGGATACGCAGTATTTT. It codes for CASRNRLGASGDTQYF.

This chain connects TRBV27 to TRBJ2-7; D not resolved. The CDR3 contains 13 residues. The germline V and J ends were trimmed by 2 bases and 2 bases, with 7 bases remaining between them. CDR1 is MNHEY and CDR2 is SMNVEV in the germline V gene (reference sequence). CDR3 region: CASSLRPAYEQYF. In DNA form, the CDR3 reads TGTGCCAGCAGTTTACGACCCGCCTACGAGCAGTACTTC.

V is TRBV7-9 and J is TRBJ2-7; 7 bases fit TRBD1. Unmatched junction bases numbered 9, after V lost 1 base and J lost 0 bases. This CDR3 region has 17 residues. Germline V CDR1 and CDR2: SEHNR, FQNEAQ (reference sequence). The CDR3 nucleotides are TGTGCCAGCAGCTTAGTAGCTGCCGACAGGGCCTCCTACGAGCAGTACTTC. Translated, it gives CASSLVAADRASYEQYF.

CDR3 DNA sequence: TGTGCCAGCAGCTATGTTGGGGGTACCTATGGCTACACCTTC. It yields the protein CASSYVGGTYGYTF. This rearrangement joins TRBV7-2 to TRBJ1-2; a possible D gene is TRBD1 (5 bases). CDR1 and CDR2 from the germline V gene are SGHTA and FQGNSA. Trimming removed 4 bases from V and 4 bases from J, with 13 bases in between. CDR3 length: 14 amino acids.

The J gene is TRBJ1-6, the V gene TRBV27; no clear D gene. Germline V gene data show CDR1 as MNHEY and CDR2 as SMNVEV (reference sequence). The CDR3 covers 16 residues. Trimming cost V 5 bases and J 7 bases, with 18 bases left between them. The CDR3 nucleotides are TGTGCCAGCAGTCCCAACCCACAGCCAAACAATTCACCCCTCCACTTT. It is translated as CASSPNPQPNNSPLHF.

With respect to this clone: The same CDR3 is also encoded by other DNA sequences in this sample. The CDR3 reads CASSFGTASSYEQYF. The CDR3 DNA follows: TGTGCCAGCAGTTTCGGGACAGCAAGCAGCTACGAGCAGTACTTC. The chain joins TRBV28 to TRBJ2-7; 7 bases are a match to TRBD1. V lost 3 bases to trimming and J lost 3 bases; unmatched junction nucleotides: 8. The V gene's germline CDR1 is MDHEN and CDR2 SYDVKM. CDR3 length: 15 residues.

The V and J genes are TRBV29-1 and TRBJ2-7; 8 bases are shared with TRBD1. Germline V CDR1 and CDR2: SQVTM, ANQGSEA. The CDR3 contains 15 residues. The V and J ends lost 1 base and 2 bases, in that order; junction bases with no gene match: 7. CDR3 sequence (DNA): TGCAGCGTTGAAGTTGACGGACAGGGCCCCTACGAGCAGTACTTC. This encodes CSVEVDGQGPYEQYF.

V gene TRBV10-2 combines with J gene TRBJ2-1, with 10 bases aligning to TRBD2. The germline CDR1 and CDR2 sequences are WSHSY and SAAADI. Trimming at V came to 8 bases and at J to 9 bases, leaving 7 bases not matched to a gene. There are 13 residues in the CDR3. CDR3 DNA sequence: TGCGCCAGCGGGATAGCGGGAGGTTTTGAGCAGTTCTTC. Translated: CASGIAGGFEQFF.

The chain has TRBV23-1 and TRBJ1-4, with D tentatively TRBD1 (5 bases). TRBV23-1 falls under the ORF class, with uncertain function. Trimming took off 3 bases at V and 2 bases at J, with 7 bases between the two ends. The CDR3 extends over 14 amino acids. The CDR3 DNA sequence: TGCGCCAGCAGTCATGGGACCACTAATGAAAAACTGTTTTTT. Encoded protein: CASSHGTTNEKLFF.

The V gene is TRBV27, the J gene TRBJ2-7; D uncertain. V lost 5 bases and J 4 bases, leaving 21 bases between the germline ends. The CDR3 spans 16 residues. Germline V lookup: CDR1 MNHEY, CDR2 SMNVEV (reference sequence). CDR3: CASSPIVSPSAYEQYF. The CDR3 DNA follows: TGTGCCAGCAGTCCGATAGTCTCACCCTCCGCTTACGAGCAGTACTTC.

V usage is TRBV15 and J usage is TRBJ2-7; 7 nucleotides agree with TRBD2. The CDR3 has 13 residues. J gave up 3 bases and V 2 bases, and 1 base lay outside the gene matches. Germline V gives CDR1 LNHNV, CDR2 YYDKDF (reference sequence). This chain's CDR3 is CATSRLADYEQYF. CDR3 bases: TGTGCCACCAGCAGACTAGCGGACTACGAGCAGTACTTC.

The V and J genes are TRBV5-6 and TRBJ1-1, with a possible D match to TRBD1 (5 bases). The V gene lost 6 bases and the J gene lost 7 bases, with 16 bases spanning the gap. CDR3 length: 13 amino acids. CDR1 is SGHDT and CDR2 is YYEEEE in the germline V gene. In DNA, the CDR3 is TGTGCCAGCAACGGGGGGGGTAGTTTTGAAGCTTTCTTT. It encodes CASNGGGSFEAFF.

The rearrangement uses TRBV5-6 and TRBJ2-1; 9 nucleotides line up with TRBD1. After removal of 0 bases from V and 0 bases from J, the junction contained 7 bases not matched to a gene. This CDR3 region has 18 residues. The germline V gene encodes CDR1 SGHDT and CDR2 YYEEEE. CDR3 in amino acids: CASSLAWTGDFSYNEQFF. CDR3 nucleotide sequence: TGTGCCAGCAGCTTGGCGTGGACAGGGGACTTCTCCTACAATGAGCAGTTCTTC. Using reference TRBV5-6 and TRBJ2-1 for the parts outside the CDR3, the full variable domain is DAGVTQSPTHLIKTRGQQVTLRCSPKSGHDTVSWYQQALGQGPQFIFQYYEEEERQRGNFPDRFSGHQFPNYSSELNVNALLLGDSALYLCASSLAWTGDFSYNEQFFGPGTRLTVL.

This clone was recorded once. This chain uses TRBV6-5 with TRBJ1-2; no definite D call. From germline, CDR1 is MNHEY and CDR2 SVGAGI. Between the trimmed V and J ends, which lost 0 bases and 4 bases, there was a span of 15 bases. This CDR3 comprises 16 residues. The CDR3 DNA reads TGTGCCAGCAGTTACTCGGTGACTGCGGGTTCCTATGGCTACACCTTC. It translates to CASSYSVTAGSYGYTF.

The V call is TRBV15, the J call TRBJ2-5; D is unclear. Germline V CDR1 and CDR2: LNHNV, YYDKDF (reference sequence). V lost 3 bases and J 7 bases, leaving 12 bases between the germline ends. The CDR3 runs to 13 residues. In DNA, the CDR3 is TGTGCCACCAGCAGTCGGGTCCTCGGGACCCAGTACTTC. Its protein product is CATSSRVLGTQYF.

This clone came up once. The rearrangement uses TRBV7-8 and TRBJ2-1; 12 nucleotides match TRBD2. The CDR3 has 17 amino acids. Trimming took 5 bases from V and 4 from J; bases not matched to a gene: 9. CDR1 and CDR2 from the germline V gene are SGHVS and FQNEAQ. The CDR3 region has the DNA TGTGCCAGCAGCCCAACCGGGACTAGCGGGCCATACAATGAGCAGTTCTTC. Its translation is CASSPTGTSGPYNEQFF. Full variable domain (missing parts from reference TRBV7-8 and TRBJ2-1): GAGVSQSPRYKVAKRGQDVALRCDPISGHVSLFWYQQALGQGPEFLTYFQNEAQLDKSGLPSDRFFAERPEGSVSTLKIQRTQQEDSAVYLCASSPTGTSGPYNEQFFGPGTRLTVL.

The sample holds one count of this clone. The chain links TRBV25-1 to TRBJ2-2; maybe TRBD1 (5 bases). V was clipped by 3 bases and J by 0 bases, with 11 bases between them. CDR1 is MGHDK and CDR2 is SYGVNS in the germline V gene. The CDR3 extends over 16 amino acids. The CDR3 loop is CASSDRTRANTGELFF. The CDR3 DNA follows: TGTGCCAGCAGTGACAGGACAAGGGCGAACACCGGGGAGCTGTTTTTT.

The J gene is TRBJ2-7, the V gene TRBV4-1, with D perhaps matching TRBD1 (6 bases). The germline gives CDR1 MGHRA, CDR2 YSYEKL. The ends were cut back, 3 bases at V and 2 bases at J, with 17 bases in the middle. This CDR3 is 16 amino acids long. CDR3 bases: TGCGCCAGCAGCCACCTCGGACAGACCCCGACCTACGAGCAGTACTTC. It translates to CASSHLGQTPTYEQYF.